The T cell receptor (beta chain) described here comes from a study of coeliac disease. Findings of the study overall: The authors judged this method unsuitable for unbiased gliadin-specific T cell detection.

Generated by immunoSEQ multiplex PCR, the TCRdb table keeps only in-frame clones and is missing some. The data show thousands of clones, roughly 71% seen once. Unmatched junction bases numbered 9, after V lost 2 bases and J lost 6 bases. Germline lookup yields CDR1 SGHTA and CDR2 FQGTGA. There are 16 residues in the CDR3. Cells were frozen in aliquots of 500,000, and one aliquot per fraction was sequenced. Turning to this clone: Its cognate antigen is unknown.

The rearrangement uses TRBV7-3 and TRBJ2-1; 8 bases align to TRBD2. Sequencing input: lamina propria lymphocytes from the gut. The TCR originated in a woman aged 60-70 years with celiac disease. The CDR3 region is CASSLAPGLEGNEQFF. The CDR3 coding sequence is TGTGCCAGCAGCTTAGCTCCGGGACTAGAGGGCAATGAGCAGTTCTTC.